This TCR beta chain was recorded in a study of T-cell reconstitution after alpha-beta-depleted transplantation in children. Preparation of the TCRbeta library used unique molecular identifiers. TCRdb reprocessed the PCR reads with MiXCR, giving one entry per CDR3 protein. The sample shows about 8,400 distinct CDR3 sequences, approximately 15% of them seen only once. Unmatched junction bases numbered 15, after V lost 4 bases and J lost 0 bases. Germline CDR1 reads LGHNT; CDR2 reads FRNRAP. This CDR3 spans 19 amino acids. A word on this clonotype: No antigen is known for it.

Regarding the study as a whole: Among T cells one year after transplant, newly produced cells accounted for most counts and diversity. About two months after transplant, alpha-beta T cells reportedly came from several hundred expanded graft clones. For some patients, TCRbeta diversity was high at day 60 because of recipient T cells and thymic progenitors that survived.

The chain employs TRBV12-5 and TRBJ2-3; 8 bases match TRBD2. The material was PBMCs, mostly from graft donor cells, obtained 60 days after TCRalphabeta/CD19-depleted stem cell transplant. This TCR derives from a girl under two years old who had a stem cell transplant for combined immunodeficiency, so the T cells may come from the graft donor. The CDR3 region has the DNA TGTGCTAGTGGTTCCCCATTAAAGGTGGTAGCGGGGAGCACAGATACGCAGTATTTT. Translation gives CASGSPLKVVAGSTDTQYF.